This T cell receptor beta chain comes out of a study of T cells in narcolepsy (dated by TCRdb to 2016 to 2019). At the level of the whole study: Healthy control donors were enrolled in the study alongside patients who had narcolepsy type 1 or type 2 (NT1, NT2). Autoreactive T cells targeting hypocretin neuron self-antigens (hypocretin, TRIB2) were sought in narcolepsy patients, and TCR Vbeta sequencing was used to track clonotypes in blood and CSF. The full study reports these points: Plots that compared CSF and blood CD4+ T cell clonotypes from the same patient highlighted HCRT-specific and TRIB2-specific autoreactive clonotypes. Numbers of sequenced blood memory CD4+ clonotypes were comparable, with averages of around 39,000 in patients and 33,354 in controls. Certain blood memory CD4+ repertoires from patients and controls had no sequences that matched autoreactive T cell clones. According to the report, autoreactive clonotypes were detected serially in the blood of the same patients and of different patients, but not in healthy controls.

For TCR Vbeta sequencing, memory CD4+ T cells were sorted ex vivo from the peripheral blood of both healthy controls and narcolepsy patients. Regarding this clone: The antigen it binds to is not known. The record has no base qualities; no much larger clone is one base away.

Library preparation used the immunoSEQ multiplex PCR assay. TCRdb mirrors the immuneACCESS table, restricted to in-frame sequences. Some clones are absent from its copies; in checked studies, under half trace to an unresolved V gene, and the reason for the others is unknown. This sample gives tens of thousands of clones in total; 88% of them show up just once. The ten biggest clones cover roughly 1.3% of the sample. The sequence was collected from a human donor with narcolepsy. The material sequenced was CD45RA- memory CD4+ T cells from PBMCs. The cell subset or site tag for this specimen amounts to: memory T cells sorted ex vivo from peripheral blood.

CDR3 reads: CASSLGYNEQFF. The DNA reads TGTGCCAGCAGCTTAGGGTACAATGAGCAGTTCTTC. The chain was built from TRBV7-2 and TRBJ2-1; no confident D gene assignment can be made. The CDR1 and CDR2 encoded by the germline V gene are SGHTA and FQGNSA. V is reduced by 1 base and J by 4 bases, leaving a spacing of 2 bases between them. The CDR3 sequence holds 12 residues, the cysteine and phenylalanine included. Just CDR3 DNA is preserved here, 36 bases in frame from base 1. This CDR3, with the reference TRBV7-2 and TRBJ2-1 proteins standing in past its ends, gives the full variable domain GAGVSQSPSNKVTEKGKDVELRCDPISGHTALYWYRQSLGQGLEFLIYFQGNSAPDKSGLPSDRFSAERTGGSVSTLTIQRTQQEDSAVYLCASSLGYNEQFFGPGTRLTVL.